A single sample is the source of the 25 T cell receptor beta chains below, sequenced in a study of cytomegalovirus exposure and HLA in healthy donors. It was with 60 Vbeta and 13 Jbeta primers that the PCR ran. Sequenced by immunoSEQ multiplex PCR; TCRdb stores in-frame clones only, minus some. This sample has over 150,000 clones, with over 70% found just once. Sample: PBMCs. The source is a male donor in good health and CMV-seronegative.

The chain carries TRBV7-3 and TRBJ2-2; TRBD2 aligns across 12 bases. J lost 6 bases, V lost 5 bases, and 7 bases had no gene match. This CDR3 is built from 16 residues. The germline gives CDR1 SGHTA, CDR2 FQGTGA. The CDR3 is CASSPSSGRGAGELFF. The CDR3 DNA reads TGTGCCAGCAGCCCTTCTAGCGGGAGGGGCGCCGGGGAGCTGTTTTTT.

This clone was seen a single time. The V call is TRBV29-1, the J call TRBJ1-2; 8 bases agree with TRBD1. V lost 3 bases to trimming and J lost 0 bases; unmatched junction nucleotides: 6. This CDR3 is 15 amino acids long. Germline-derived CDR1 and CDR2 are SQVTM and ANQGSEA. The CDR3: CSVDLGDRTNYGYTF. In nucleotides, the CDR3 is TGCAGCGTTGACTTGGGGGACAGGACTAACTATGGCTACACCTTC. The full variable domain, completed using reference TRBV29-1 and TRBJ1-2, is SAVISQKPSRDICQRGTSLTIQCQVDSQVTMMFWYRQQPGQSLTLIATANQGSEATYESGFVIDKFPISRPNLTFSTLTVSNMSPEDSSIYLCSVDLGDRTNYGYTFGSGTRLTVV.

V usage is TRBV12-5 and J usage is TRBJ1-5, with D unresolved. This CDR3 has 12 residues. Germline CDR1 reads LGHNT; CDR2 reads FRNRAP. The germline V and J ends were trimmed by 6 bases and 3 bases, with 6 bases remaining between them. DNA of the CDR3: TGTGCTAGTGGCTATAACAATCAGCCCCAGCATTTT. Translated: CASGYNNQPQHF.

The chain carries TRBV6-1 and TRBJ1-5; tentative D call: TRBD1 (6 bases). Germline V gives CDR1 MNHNS, CDR2 SASEGT. The length of the CDR3 is 13 residues. V shed 4 bases and J shed 8 bases, with 12 bases lying between them. CDR3 protein: CASSGQVPEPQHF. The DNA of the CDR3 is TGTGCCAGCAGTGGACAGGTGCCGGAGCCCCAGCATTTT.

The rearrangement uses TRBV9 and TRBJ2-1; D gene unclear. The CDR3 runs to 15 residues. V dropped 0 bases and J dropped 3 bases, with 10 bases sitting between them. The germline CDR1 and CDR2 sequences are SGDLS and YYNGEE. The CDR3 protein is CASSVGGPLYNEQFF. The CDR3 nucleotides read TGTGCCAGCAGCGTAGGTGGGCCGCTCTACAATGAGCAGTTCTTC.

V gene TRBV12-5 combines with J gene TRBJ2-1; 10 nucleotides line up with TRBD2. V trimming: 3 bases; J trimming: 2 bases; junction bases outside the gene matches: 4. CDR3 size: 16 residues. CDR1 is LGHNT, CDR2 FRNRAP, per germline. The CDR3 loop is CASGLASGSPYNEQFF. CDR3 coding DNA: TGTGCTAGTGGTTTAGCTAGCGGGAGCCCCTACAATGAGCAGTTCTTC.

This rearrangement joins TRBV10-3 to TRBJ1-5, with a possible D match to TRBD1 (6 bases). The CDR3 length is 13 residues. Looked up from germline, CDR1 is ENHRY and CDR2 is SYGVKD. V dropped 7 bases and J dropped 6 bases, with 13 bases sitting between them. CDR3 region: CAIKAGELQPQHF. The CDR3, as DNA: TGTGCCATCAAGGCAGGGGAACTTCAGCCCCAGCATTTT.

The chain recombines TRBV6-5 with TRBJ1-1; D gene ambiguous. Germline CDR1 reads MNHEY; CDR2 reads SVGAGI. The ends were cut back, 5 bases at V and 5 bases at J, with 12 bases in the middle. CDR3 length: 13 amino acids. The CDR3 protein is CASSVGGGTEAFF. The CDR3 nucleotides are TGTGCCAGCAGTGTGGGAGGAGGGACTGAAGCTTTCTTT.

This chain connects TRBV5-1 to TRBJ2-5; tentatively, D is TRBD1 (5 bases). The V end was cut by 4 bases, the J end by 4 bases, with 11 bases between. The CDR3 spans 13 residues. Per germline, CDR1 SGHRS and CDR2 YFSETQ. CDR3 protein: CASSPGSGETQYF. The CDR3 DNA is TGCGCCAGCAGCCCAGGGTCAGGAGAGACCCAGTACTTC.

This rearrangement joins TRBV5-6 to TRBJ2-5; no definite D call. The CDR3 contains 13 residues. Per the germline V gene, CDR1 is SGHDT and CDR2 is YYEEEE. The V and J ends lost 2 bases and 4 bases respectively, with 9 bases between them. CDR3 nucleotide sequence: TGTGCCAGCAGCTTCTTAAATAGAGAGACCCAGTACTTC. Its protein product is CASSFLNRETQYF.

The CDR3 nucleotides read TGTGCCAGCTCACGTGGACAGCCGGAGTTCTCTGGAAACACCATATATTTT. This encodes CASSRGQPEFSGNTIYF. The chain is built from TRBV18 and TRBJ1-3, with D tentatively TRBD1 (6 bases). CDR3 length: 17 residues. The germline gives CDR1 KGHSH, CDR2 LQKENI. V dropped 4 bases and J dropped 0 bases, with 16 bases sitting between them.

This clone was found a few times. The chain uses TRBV4-1 and TRBJ1-1; D not resolved. Germline lookup yields CDR1 MGHRA and CDR2 YSYEKL. CDR3 length equals 16 residues. V was pared by 0 bases and J by 0 bases, with 11 bases between. CDR3 in DNA: TGCGCCAGCAGCCAAGACAGGATGCTAATGAACACTGAAGCTTTCTTT. Its translation: CASSQDRMLMNTEAFF.

V usage is TRBV4-1 and J usage is TRBJ1-5, with D maybe TRBD1 (5 bases). CDR1 and CDR2 (germline): MGHRA, YSYEKL. V was clipped by 1 base and J by 5 bases, with 12 bases between them. The CDR3 has 15 amino acids. The CDR3 sequence: CASSQAGLGDQPQHF. Here the CDR3 DNA reads TGCGCCAGCAGCCAAGCAGGTCTAGGGGATCAGCCCCAGCATTTT.

The V gene is TRBV6-1, the J gene TRBJ2-1; TRBD2 matches 7 bases. The ends lost 7 bases at V and 6 bases at J; junction bases unmatched: 6. Germline assignment: CDR1 MNHNS and CDR2 SASEGT. The CDR3 runs to 13 residues. In DNA form, the CDR3 reads TGTGCCAGCACTTTGTGGACTAGCAATGAGCAGTTCTTC. Encoded protein: CASTLWTSNEQFF.

This clone was seen more than once but under ten times. The chain is built from TRBV2 and TRBJ2-7; TRBD2 matches at 7 bases. The CDR3 sequence is 13 residues long. V was pared by 7 bases and J by 2 bases, with 5 bases of the junction left unmatched. CDR1 SNHLY and CDR2 FYNNEI come from the germline V gene. The CDR3 here is CASKSGLAYEQYF. The CDR3 nucleotides read TGTGCCAGCAAATCAGGACTAGCCTACGAGCAGTACTTC.

The chain carries TRBV18 and TRBJ2-3, with D perhaps TRBD1 (6 bases). V was shortened by 4 bases and J by 6 bases, with 14 bases between the two germline ends. Germline CDR1 KGHSH, CDR2 LQKENI. CDR3 length: 14 residues. CDR3 sequence reads: CASSQRGTADTQYF. CDR3 nucleotide sequence: TGTGCCAGCTCACAAAGGGGGACGGCGGATACGCAGTATTTT. Based on the CDR3 plus reference TRBV18 and TRBJ2-3, the full variable domain is NAGVMQNPRHLVRRRGQEARLRCSPMKGHSHVYWYRQLPEEGLKFMVYLQKENIIDESGMPKERFSAEFPKEGPSILRIQQVVRGDSAAYFCASSQRGTADTQYFGPGTRLTVL.

V usage is TRBV6-5 and J usage is TRBJ1-5; tentative D call: TRBD1 (6 bases). CDR3 length: 14 amino acids. Deletions cut 6 bases from V and 7 bases from J, with 16 bases between. Germline loops: CDR1 MNHEY, CDR2 SVGAGI. CDR3 DNA sequence: TGTGCCAGCAGGCTGCAAAGGGGGGGCCAGCCCCAGCATTTT. Its translation: CASRLQRGGQPQHF.

The chain has TRBV18 and TRBJ2-3, with D possibly matching TRBD2 (6 bases). V was cut by 5 bases and J by 1 base, with 13 bases left in between. The length of the CDR3 is 15 residues. CDR1 and CDR2 from the germline V gene are KGHSH and LQKENI. CDR3 sequence: CASSIGQRGTDTQYF. DNA of the CDR3: TGTGCCAGCTCAATCGGGCAGCGGGGCACAGATACGCAGTATTTT.

In this sample, this clone turned up a few times. CDR3 bases: TGTGCCAGCAGGGGCAGGGAGGGCAATCAGCCCCAGCATTTT. Protein: CASRGREGNQPQHF. The chain has TRBV27 and TRBJ1-5, with a possible D match to TRBD1 (5 bases). V was pared by 6 bases and J by 2 bases, with 11 bases between. Germline loops: CDR1 MNHEY, CDR2 SMNVEV (reference sequence). The CDR3 has 14 amino acids.

The chain employs TRBV12-5 and TRBJ1-5; unclear D gene. The CDR3 runs 12 residues. V was cut by 7 bases and J by 9 bases, with 13 bases left in between. Germline CDR1 is LGHNT and CDR2 is FRNRAP. The chain's CDR3 is CASVWSAGPQHF. The CDR3 DNA sequence: TGTGCTAGTGTTTGGTCCGCCGGGCCCCAGCATTTT.

The J gene is TRBJ2-7, the V gene TRBV28, with 7 bases that match TRBD2. Trimming removed 3 bases from V and 6 bases from J; junction bases left unmatched: 11. Germline CDR1 reads MDHEN; CDR2 reads SYDVKM. This CDR3 contains 15 residues. CDR3 protein: CASSFEWRESSEQYF. The CDR3 nucleotides are TGTGCCAGCAGTTTCGAATGGCGGGAGAGCTCCGAGCAGTACTTC.

V and J are TRBV11-2 and TRBJ1-5, with D hard to call. Per germline, CDR1 SGHAT and CDR2 FQNNGV. CDR3 length equals 15 residues. V shed 0 bases and J shed 0 bases, with 6 bases lying between them. This CDR3 reads CASSLDRHSNQPQHF. CDR3 bases: TGTGCCAGCAGCTTAGACAGGCATAGCAATCAGCCCCAGCATTTT.

This clone has just a few counts. The chain employs TRBV4-1 and TRBJ1-1, with a possible D match to TRBD1 (5 bases). CDR1 is MGHRA and CDR2 is YSYEKL in the germline V gene. The CDR3 is 14 residues long. V lost 1 base and J 10 bases, leaving 16 bases between the germline ends. The CDR3 protein is CASSQGVAGEGAFF. In DNA, the CDR3 is TGCGCCAGCAGCCAAGGTGTTGCGGGGGAGGGAGCTTTCTTT.

The CDR3 bases are TGTGCCAGCAGTCCCCGGACGGGGGTGGGAGGACCCCTCCACTTT. Translating gives CASSPRTGVGGPLHF. The chain uses TRBV27 and TRBJ1-6; perhaps TRBD1 as D (5 bases). Germline V gene data show CDR1 as MNHEY and CDR2 as SMNVEV (reference sequence). V was pared by 5 bases and J by 12 bases, with 20 bases between. The CDR3 is 15 residues long.

The J gene is TRBJ2-1, the V gene TRBV28; 12 bases fit TRBD1. This CDR3 has 16 amino acids. Germline CDR1 reads MDHEN; CDR2 reads SYDVKM. V was clipped by 4 bases and J by 7 bases; unmatched bases: 8. DNA of the CDR3: TGTGCCAGCAGTTCGGTAGGGACAGGGGGCGGGAATGAGCAGTTCTTC. Encoded protein: CASSSVGTGGGNEQFF.